The rows below give T cell receptor beta chains drawn from one sample of a study of blood T cells in healthy people across ages. A single record per CDR3 protein comes from TCRdb applying MiXCR to the 5' RACE reads. The sample has 1.5 million to 2 million distinct CDR3 sequences, around 50% seen once. Sequencing input: blood. The receptors come from a woman aged 40 to 55 in good health. Each CDR3 is given with its conserved first and last residue. The D gene is left open where the match is weak. Only some rows state a clone size, as once, few, many or a class for expanded clones.

clone size	J gene	V gene	D gene	CDR3 DNA	CDR3 protein
few	TRBJ2-6	TRBV5-1	NA	TGCGCCAGCAGCTTGGGAAGGACAGGGACTAGCTCTGGGGCCAACGTCCTGACTTTC	CASSLGRTGTSSGANVLTF
NA	TRBJ1-1	TRBV24-1	NA	TGTGCCACCATGGGAGGCATGAACACTGAAGCTTTCTTT	CATMGGMNTEAFF
NA	TRBJ2-5	TRBV25-1	NA	TGTGCCAGCAGTGAATATAAAAGGGGGACCCAGTACTTC	CASSEYKRGTQYF
NA	TRBJ2-1	TRBV6-1	NA	TGTGCCAGCAGTGGGGGTGGGGGGTCAGGGTCCTACAATGAGCAGTTCTTC	CASSGGGGSGSYNEQFF
once	TRBJ2-7	TRBV28	NA	TGTATTGTAGGCGGACCCTTTTTCGAGCAGTACTTC	CIVGGPFFEQYF
NA	TRBJ2-2	TRBV2	NA	TGTGCCAGCAGTGAAGGCCGGAACACCGGGGAGCTGTTTTTT	CASSEGRNTGELFF
NA	TRBJ2-1	TRBV5-1	TRBD2	TGCGCCAGCAGTGTGACTAGCGGGGGGCGAAATGAGCAGTTCTTC	CASSVTSGGRNEQFF
NA	TRBJ2-1	TRBV5-1	TRBD2	TGCGCCAGCAGCCGACAAGGGACTAGCGGGGGGGCCGCTGAGCAGTTCTTC	CASSRQGTSGGAAEQFF
NA	TRBJ2-5	TRBV27	NA	TGTGCCAGCAGTTCGTCAGGGATACAGGCCGGGAATGAGCAGTACTTC	CASSSSGIQAGNEQYF
NA	TRBJ2-1	TRBV6-2/TRBV6-3	TRBD2	TGTGCCAGCGAGAGGACTAGCGGGGGTGCCTACAATGAGCAGTTCTTC	CASERTSGGAYNEQFF
NA	TRBJ2-7	TRBV4-1	TRBD1	TGCGCCAGCAGCGCGGGACAGGGGGCCCCGAATCTCTACGAGCAGTACTTC	CASSAGQGAPNLYEQYF
few	TRBJ2-7	TRBV7-8	TRBD1	TGTGCCAGCAGCATACATCCTAAGGACAGGATTCAATACGAGCAGTACTTC	CASSIHPKDRIQYEQYF
few	TRBJ2-7	TRBV2	TRBD1	TGTGCCAGCAGCCAAGCCGGGACAGGGACCTACGAGCAGTACTTC	CASSQAGTGTYEQYF
NA	TRBJ2-2	TRBV7-9	NA	TGTGCCAGCAGCTTTACGGGGGCCGCGGAGCTGTTTTTT	CASSFTGAAELFF
few	TRBJ2-1	TRBV7-2	NA	TGTGCCAGCAGCCCCCCATCCGTATCTGGCAATGAGCAGTTCTTC	CASSPPSVSGNEQFF
few	TRBJ2-3	TRBV6-6	NA	TGTGCCATTCAACGGCGGCGCGCAGATACGCAGTATTTT	CAIQRRRADTQYF
NA	TRBJ1-1	TRBV7-9	TRBD1	TGTGCCAGCCGAGGGGACAGGGTTAGGACTGAAGCTTTCTTT	CASRGDRVRTEAFF
few	TRBJ2-1	TRBV20-1	NA	TGCAGACTCGGGACTTATGGCAATGAGCAGTTCTTC	CRLGTYGNEQFF
once	TRBJ1-2	TRBV6-5	NA	TGTGCCAGCAGCCGAACCGACTCCTACTATGGCTACACCTTC	CASSRTDSYYGYTF
NA	TRBJ1-1	TRBV7-9	TRBD1	TGTGCCAGCAGCCTAGGGACAGCGGTGGAACAAGCTTTCTTT	CASSLGTAVEQAFF